Here is one TCR beta chain with its context. It has no known antigen specificity. Base qualities are not at hand, and no much larger clone is one base apart. This sample was included in a study of cytomegalovirus exposure and HLA in healthy donors (dated by TCRdb to the late 2010s). For context, the study as a whole: An earlier analysis of some 600 of the donors reported around 280 Gb of sequence data and 90 million to 120 million unique TCR beta sequences obtained from about 170 million T cells. Rather than drawing on any new phenotypic data, the later analysis identified candidate immune exposures from TCR beta sequences and the way those sequences occurred across donors. Genome-wide SNP genotypes for about 65% of the 666 donors were used in a later genetic analysis, which treated that subset as a discovery cohort. Donor age, sex, ethnicity and CMV serostatus were compiled together with the repertoire data. The study used immunosequencing to profile the T cell repertoires of hundreds of subjects and linked those repertoires to cytomegalovirus serostatus. Because of strong linkage in the cohort, roughly five DR-DQ haplotypes were treated as single units for association and clustering. The genetic ancestry cluster associated with self-reported Caucasian donors included 65% to 90% of the approximately 430 genotyped donors. An early release covering more than 500 HLA-typed donors comprised roughly 300 gigabases of sequencing data and around 80 million unique TCR sequences. The number of typed donors differed by locus: about 629-630 for A, B, C, DRB1 and DQB1; some 500 for DQA1; roughly 600 for DPA1; and about 450 for DPB1. A later analysis re-examined previously published TCR beta repertoires from hundreds of donors and added high-resolution HLA genotyping to investigate patterns of TCR occurrence. The aim of the study was to test whether cataloging public T cell receptors could identify signatures of past pathogen exposure. All discovery cohort repertoires had been generated using a single sequencing platform. In an earlier analysis of several hundred of the donors, high-throughput TCR beta sequencing was used to judge whether each TCR beta V gene segment behaved as functional or pseudogenic. HLA typing included class I and class II loci at four-digit resolution. To predict cytomegalovirus infection status, the study brought together high-throughput TCR immunosequencing, statistical association of individual TCRs with disease status, and machine learning. Along with the approximately 650-subject first cohort, a separate validation cohort of over 90 different subjects was used. Among a few hundred genotyped donors of the cohort, an average of approximately 240,000 unique TCR beta nucleotide sequences were sequenced per donor, roughly a sixth of them non-productive.

What the work shows at the level of the full study, not this receptor alone: Strong co-occurrence of HLA alleles, especially DR and DQ, made assigning TCR associations to individual alleles difficult. Across donors, most TCR sequences were observed very rarely, whereas some public TCRs were present in many individuals. In a later analysis, HLA-associated TCR beta chains showed more clonal expansion and lower generation probabilities than non-associated chains that were equally common. Some IMGT-functional V segments, including TRBV6-2 and TRBV6-3, could not be told apart with the 87-base-pair reads, so those segments were excluded. Linkage disequilibrium might explain the correlated functional status among segregating V segments, but an unknown experimental factor could not be ruled out. In a later analysis, some 17,000 TCR beta sequences were associated with specific HLA alleles at a false discovery rate of 0.05. A few of the identified cytomegalovirus-associated TCR beta chains were confirmed in vitro to be specific for cytomegalovirus antigens. Because HLA typing was unavailable for some donors at each locus, only the typed subset was used in association tests. According to a later analysis, parvovirus B19, influenza, CMV and Epstein-Barr virus appeared linked to several top co-occurrence clusters. In a later analysis, TCR association rates were found to vary across HLA loci, with the most associated TCRs seen for DRB1 alleles and the fewest for HLA-C alleles. A further reported finding was that TCR beta sequences accurately predicted the HLA-A and HLA-B alleles for most subjects in the first cohort. Roughly 15 rarely observed V segments, including chromosome 9 orphons, were excluded from the earlier analysis of a few hundred of the donors because counts were too low. In a later genetic analysis, a missense DCLRE1C variant was associated with V-gene and J-gene trimming of TCR beta chains, and the association was replicated in an independent cohort. In a later genetic analysis, fewer N-insertions in productive TCRs were reported among donors in an Asian-associated ancestry cluster than the approximately 710-donor mean. The study gave a list of 150 to 200 TCR beta chains associated with cytomegalovirus. A cluster of highly shared sequence variants was judged likely to represent a technical artifact of the sequencing pipeline. Cytomegalovirus status was reported to be diagnosed by the classifier with high specificity and sensitivity in both the original and validation cohorts. In an earlier analysis of roughly 500 of the donors, most TCR beta V segments appeared in productive rearrangements about 87% or about 30% of the time, broadly matching IMGT annotations. According to the authors, the approach could potentially be generalized to other disease states and immunological phenotypes. Immune exposure information for the cohort was limited to CMV serostatus. Only TCR beta chains were sequenced in this cohort, and the absence of alpha or paired-chain data limited detectable features. In a later analysis, most CMV-associated TCR beta chains were found to appear HLA-restricted, with HLA associations seemingly driven largely by CMV exposure. Sequencing depth was assumed to be roughly uniform across donors in the presence/absence analyses, though that assumption may not hold.

V loses 4 bases of germline sequence and J loses 2 bases, and the interval between the two ends is 21 bases. Counted from cysteine to phenylalanine, this CDR3 has 18 amino acids. Only CDR3 DNA remains: 54 bases, in frame from the first base. In the germline V gene, CDR1 corresponds to MGHRA and CDR2 to YSYEKL. The cohort was made up of under 800 healthy bone marrow donors. All cohort members were sampled while nominally healthy, although unrecorded immune exposures were likely present. The donor tested CMV seronegative, placing the donor among the roughly 350 seronegative members of the cohort. A peripheral blood sample was provided by each donor, and peripheral blood mononuclear cells were used for TCR beta sequencing. Genomic DNA extraction from the blood cell samples was performed with the Qiagen DNeasy Blood Extraction Kit. Libraries were constructed by the immunoSEQ multiplex PCR assay. A mixture of 60 forward primers for TCR Vbeta segments and 13 reverse primers for TCR Jbeta segments was used in the multiplex PCR. Amplification of the CDR3 region of rearranged TCR beta genes was performed with a multiplex PCR assay on genomic DNA. The Illumina HiSeq System was used to sequence the amplified TCR beta libraries as 87-base-pair reads. On the study's bioinformatics: A later analysis tallied tens of millions of unique TCR beta chains across the 666 repertoires, and roughly 11 million of those chains were shared by two or more donors. Raw reads were error-corrected and collapsed into unique sequences with a nearest-neighbor algorithm that merged closely related sequences to remove PCR and sequencing errors. CDR3 sequences were aligned to IMGT reference sequences to assign V, D and J gene segments. For a sequence to be retained, at least a six-nucleotide match to both a V gene segment and a J gene segment was required. Rearrangements were called productive when the CDR3 lacked stop codons and stayed in frame with V and J; all others were non-productive. CDR3 was defined by IMGT convention, running from the second conserved V-encoded cysteine to the conserved J-encoded phenylalanine. The earlier analysis of 500 to 750 of the donors excluded any sequence lacking an unambiguous match to a single V gene segment. In an earlier analysis of 500 to 750 of the donors, V segments were called functional above 56.7% productive rearrangements and were called segregating when the between-donor standard deviation exceeded 5%. To diagnose cytomegalovirus status from the catalog of TCR beta chain sequences, a statistical classification framework was built. In a later analysis, TCR nucleotide sequences were compared against IMGT/GENE-DB human TR gene sequences so that V and J genes could be assigned. A later analysis assigned CDR3 sequences and most-parsimonious VDJ recombination scenarios with the TCRdist pipeline. In a later analysis, each TCR beta chain was defined by its CDR3 amino acid sequence together with its V-gene family, and reads lacking a unique V-gene family were excluded. To address suspected cross-contamination and a sequencing artifact, a later analysis removed 550 to 750 highly shared, low-generation-probability nucleotide sequences. A later analysis calculated a clonal expansion index for each public chain from normalized within-repertoire ranks of inferred template counts. Generation probabilities in a later analysis came from a VDJ recombination model fitted to out-of-frame rearrangements, and those results were checked against IGoR. Hypergeometric tests were used in a later analysis to score TCR-TCR, TCR-HLA and TCR-CMV co-occurrence, with a repertoire-size bias correction applied to the TCR pairs. A later analysis estimated false discovery rates by permuting HLA or CMV assignments 20 times. In a later analysis, co-occurring TCRs were grouped using DBSCAN, with TCRdist sequence similarity added in when clustering inside HLA-allele-positive subsets. Co-occurrence clustering excluded repertoires with fewer than 30,000 or more than 120,000 public chains, plus five with anomalous nucleotide sharing. Held by TCRdb, this immuneACCESS table contains in-frame sequences only and omits some clones. Under half of the omission traces to an unresolved V gene where checked; the cause of the rest is unknown. D and trimming come from the DNA, and the V and J calls and clone size come from that table. Across this sample there are approximately 210,000 clones, with over 80% seen only once. The ten largest make up 1% to 1.5% of the sample.

Recombination joined TRBV4-1 with TRBJ1-5; perhaps TRBD1 is the D gene, with 6 bases matching. The sequencing sample was made of PBMCs. The receptor was isolated from a man aged 30 to 39 in good health and CMV-seronegative. Here is the DNA: TGCGCCAGCAGCCGTAAATACGGGACACCCGGAGGCAATCAGCCCCAGCATTTT. Its translation is CASSRKYGTPGGNQPQHF.